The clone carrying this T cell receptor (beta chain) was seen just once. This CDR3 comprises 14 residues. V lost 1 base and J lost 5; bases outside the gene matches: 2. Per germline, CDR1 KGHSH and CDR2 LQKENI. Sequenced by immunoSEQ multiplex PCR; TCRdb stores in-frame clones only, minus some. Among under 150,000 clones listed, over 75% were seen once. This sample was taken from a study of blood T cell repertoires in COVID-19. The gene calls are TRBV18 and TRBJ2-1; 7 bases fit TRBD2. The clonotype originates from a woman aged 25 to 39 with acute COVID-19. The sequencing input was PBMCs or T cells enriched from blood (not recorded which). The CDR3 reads CASSPRSGDNEQFF. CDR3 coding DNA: TGTGCCAGCTCACCACGAAGCGGGGACAATGAGCAGTTCTTC.